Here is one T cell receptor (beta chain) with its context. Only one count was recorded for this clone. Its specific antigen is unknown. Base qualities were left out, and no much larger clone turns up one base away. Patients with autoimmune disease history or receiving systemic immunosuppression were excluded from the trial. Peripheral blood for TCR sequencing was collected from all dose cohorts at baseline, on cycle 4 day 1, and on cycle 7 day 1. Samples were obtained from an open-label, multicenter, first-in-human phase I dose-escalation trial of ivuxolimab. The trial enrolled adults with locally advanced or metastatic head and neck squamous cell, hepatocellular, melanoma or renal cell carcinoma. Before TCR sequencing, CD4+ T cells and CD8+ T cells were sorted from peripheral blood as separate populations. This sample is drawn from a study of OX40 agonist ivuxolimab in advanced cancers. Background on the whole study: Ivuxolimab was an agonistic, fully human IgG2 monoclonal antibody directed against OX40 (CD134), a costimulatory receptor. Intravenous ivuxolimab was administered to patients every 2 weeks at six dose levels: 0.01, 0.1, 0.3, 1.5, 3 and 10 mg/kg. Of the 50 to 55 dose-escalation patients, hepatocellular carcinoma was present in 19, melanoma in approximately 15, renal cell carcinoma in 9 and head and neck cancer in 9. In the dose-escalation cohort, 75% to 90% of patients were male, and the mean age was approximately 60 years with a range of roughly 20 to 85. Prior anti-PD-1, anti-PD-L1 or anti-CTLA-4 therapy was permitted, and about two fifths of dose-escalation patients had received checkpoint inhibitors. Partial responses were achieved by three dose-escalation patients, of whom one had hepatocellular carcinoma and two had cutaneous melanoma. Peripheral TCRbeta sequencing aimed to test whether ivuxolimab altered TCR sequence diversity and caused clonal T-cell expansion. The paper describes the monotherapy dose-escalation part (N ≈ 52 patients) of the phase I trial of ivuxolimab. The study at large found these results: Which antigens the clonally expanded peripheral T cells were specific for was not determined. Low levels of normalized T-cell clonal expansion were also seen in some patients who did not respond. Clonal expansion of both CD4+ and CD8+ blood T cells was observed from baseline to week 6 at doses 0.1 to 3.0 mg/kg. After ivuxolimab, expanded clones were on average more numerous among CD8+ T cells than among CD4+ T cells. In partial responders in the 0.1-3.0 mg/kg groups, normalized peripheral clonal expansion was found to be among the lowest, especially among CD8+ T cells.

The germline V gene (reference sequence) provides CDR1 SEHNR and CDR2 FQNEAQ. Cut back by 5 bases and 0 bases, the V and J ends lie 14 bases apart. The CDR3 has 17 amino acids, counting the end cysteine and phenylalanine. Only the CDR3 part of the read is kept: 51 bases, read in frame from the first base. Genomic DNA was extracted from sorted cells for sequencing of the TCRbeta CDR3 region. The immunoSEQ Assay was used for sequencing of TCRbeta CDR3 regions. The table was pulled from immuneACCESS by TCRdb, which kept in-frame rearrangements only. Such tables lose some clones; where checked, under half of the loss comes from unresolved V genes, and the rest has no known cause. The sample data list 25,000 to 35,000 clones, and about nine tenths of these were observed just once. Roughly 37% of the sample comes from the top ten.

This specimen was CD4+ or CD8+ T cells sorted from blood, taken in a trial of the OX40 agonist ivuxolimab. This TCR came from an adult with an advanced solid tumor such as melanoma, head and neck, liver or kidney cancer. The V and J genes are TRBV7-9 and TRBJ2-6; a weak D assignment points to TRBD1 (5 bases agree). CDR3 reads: CASSHKTGSSGANVLTF. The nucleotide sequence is TGTGCCAGCAGCCATAAAACAGGTTCCTCTGGGGCCAACGTCCTGACTTTC.